What follows are 6 T cell receptor beta chains derived from one specimen sequenced in a study of blood T cells in healthy people across ages. A sample-barcoded 5' primer and a J-beta primer mix were used in a second PCR of roughly 7 to 11 cycles. MiXCR, run by TCRdb on the 5' RACE reads, gives a single entry per CDR3 protein. The profile shows around 1,600,000 distinct CDR3 sequences, roughly 43% of them singletons. Sample: blood. These receptors were taken from a woman aged 18 to 35 in good health.

The sample holds one count of this clonotype. This chain connects TRBV2 to TRBJ2-1; a weak D match, TRBD2 (7 bases). V was cut by 8 bases and J by 7 bases, with 24 bases left in between. The CDR3 extends over 16 amino acids. CDR1 is SNHLY, CDR2 FYNNEI, per germline. CDR3 in amino acids: CASDPQGRESKNEQFF. The CDR3 DNA is TGTGCCAGCGATCCCCAGGGGCGGGAGTCAAAGAATGAGCAGTTCTTC.

The rearrangement links TRBV20-1 to TRBJ2-1; D perhaps matches TRBD1 (7 bases). The CDR3 has 15 residues. Trimming took 0 bases from V and 3 from J, leaving 12 bases between them. Germline-derived CDR1 and CDR2 are DFQATT and SNEGSKA (reference sequence). The CDR3 region has the DNA TGCAGTGCTAGAGAAACAGGGGAGGTCTACAATGAGCAGTTCTTC. Translation: CSARETGEVYNEQFF.

This clonotype turned up a few times. The rearrangement links TRBV28 to TRBJ2-3, with D possibly called TRBD1 or TRBD2 (5 bases each). Germline V gives CDR1 MDHEN, CDR2 SYDVKM. This CDR3 is 13 amino acids long. Trimming took off 10 bases at V and 4 bases at J, with 15 bases between the two ends. This CDR3 is CATTRGAPDTQYF. The CDR3 DNA reads as TGTGCCACCACTCGAGGGGCACCAGATACGCAGTATTTT.

The sample holds a few counts of this clonotype. The chain joins TRBV24-1 to TRBJ2-5; tentatively, D is TRBD1 (6 bases). The CDR3 extends over 15 amino acids. The germline CDR1 and CDR2 sequences are KGHDR and SFDVKD. Trimming shortened V by 4 bases and J by 1 base, and 12 bases separated the two germline ends. CDR3 DNA: TGTGCCACCAGTGACCCCGGGGACATCCAAGAGACCCAGTACTTC. It specifies CATSDPGDIQETQYF.

The chain has TRBV9 and TRBJ2-3; D remains unclear. Germline-derived CDR1 and CDR2 are SGDLS and YYNGEE. Trimming shortened V by 0 bases and J by 8 bases, and 10 bases separated the two germline ends. This CDR3 spans 13 amino acids. The CDR3: CASSVVAAATQYF. The CDR3 nucleotides read TGTGCCAGCAGCGTAGTGGCAGCTGCTACGCAGTATTTT.

This clonotype was counted only a few times. The genes are TRBV27 and TRBJ2-3; D unresolved. Germline loops: CDR1 MNHEY, CDR2 SMNVEV (reference sequence). This CDR3 is built from 15 residues. V lost 4 bases, J lost 0 bases, and 11 bases lay in between. In DNA form, the CDR3 reads TGTGCCAGCAGTTGGCAAGGACCGAGCACAGATACGCAGTATTTT. Its translation is CASSWQGPSTDTQYF.